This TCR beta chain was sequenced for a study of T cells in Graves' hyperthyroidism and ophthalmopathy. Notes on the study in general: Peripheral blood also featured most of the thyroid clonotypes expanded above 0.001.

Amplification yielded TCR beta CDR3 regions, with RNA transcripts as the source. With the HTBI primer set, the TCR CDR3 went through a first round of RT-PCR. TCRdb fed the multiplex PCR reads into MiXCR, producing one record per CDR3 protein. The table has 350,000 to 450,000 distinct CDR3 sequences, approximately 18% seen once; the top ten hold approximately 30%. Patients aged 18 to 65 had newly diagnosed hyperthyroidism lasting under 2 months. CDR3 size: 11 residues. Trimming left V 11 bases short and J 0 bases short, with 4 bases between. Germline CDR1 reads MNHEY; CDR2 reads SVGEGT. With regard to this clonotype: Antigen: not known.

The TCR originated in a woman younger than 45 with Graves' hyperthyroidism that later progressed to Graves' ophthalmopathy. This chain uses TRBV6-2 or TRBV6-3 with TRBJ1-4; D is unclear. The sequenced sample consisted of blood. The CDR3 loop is CAGATNEKLFF. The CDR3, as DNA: TGTGCCGGTGCAACTAATGAAAAACTGTTTTTT.